The clone carrying this TCR beta chain was found many times. Its antigen remains unidentified. This CDR3 is built from 13 residues. Trimming took off 3 bases at V and 4 bases at J, with 6 bases between the two ends. The data belong to a study of post-analysis software for immune sequencing data. General study points: Controls showed lower frequencies than patients for roughly five TRBV segments, and TRBV5-6, TRBV5-1 and TRBV20-1 were among these.

Researchers reported that TCR beta cDNA libraries carried unique molecular identifiers. Yield was roughly 0.5 million cDNA molecules from around 1 to 9.1 million T cells. TCRdb re-called the PCR reads with MiXCR, one entry per CDR3 protein. The repertoire holds about 770,000 distinct CDR3 sequences, with around 42% as singletons. The V call is TRBV12-3 or TRBV12-4, the J call TRBJ1-4; no definite D call. The sequencing input was blood. The receptor comes from a girl under 18 with multiple sclerosis. This CDR3 reads CASSLTNNEKLFF. For the CDR3, the DNA is TGTGCCAGCAGTTTGACAAATAATGAAAAACTGTTTTTT.